This T cell receptor beta chain came from a study of blood T cell repertoires in COVID-19. V was clipped by 1 base and J by 2 bases, with 12 bases between them. CDR3 length: 15 amino acids. CDR1 is SGHNT and CDR2 is YYREEE in the germline V gene (reference sequence). Data came from immunoSEQ multiplex PCR; TCRdb stores just in-frame clones and leaves some out. The table has more than 85,000 clones, 70% to 90% seen once. Patients in Seattle were enrolled during active infection, then followed longitudinally. V gene TRBV5-4 combines with J gene TRBJ1-1, with D possibly being TRBD1 (6 bases). This clonotype was obtained from a human donor with COVID-19, enrolled during active disease. The donor label of this sample is uncertain. The sequenced material came from peripheral blood. Written as DNA, the CDR3 is TGTGCCAGCAGCTTGAGGCAGGGGTTTAACACTGAAGCTTTCTTT. Encoded protein: CASSLRQGFNTEAFF.